Following are 5 T cell receptor beta chains from one sample sequenced in a study of cytomegalovirus exposure and HLA in healthy donors. Primers included in the PCR were 60 Vbeta and 13 Jbeta primers. Some clones are missing from TCRdb's copy, which holds only in-frame ones; the method was immunoSEQ multiplex PCR. The sample carries 170,000 or so clones, over 70% recorded once. Source material: PBMCs. These receptors came from a man aged 25-45 years in good health and CMV-seropositive.

The CDR3 region is CASSLGDSQSPLHF. Written as DNA, the CDR3 is TGTGCCAGCAGCTTGGGTGATAGTCAATCACCCCTCCACTTT. V is TRBV5-6 and J is TRBJ1-6; no firm D call. The CDR3 covers 14 residues. Per the germline V gene, CDR1 is SGHDT and CDR2 is YYEEEE. V gave up 0 bases and J gave up 10 bases, with 11 bases separating them.

The chain employs TRBV29-1 and TRBJ1-4; TRBD1 aligns across 7 bases. CDR3 length: 14 residues. V lost 4 bases and J lost 4; bases outside the gene matches: 6. The germline CDR1 and CDR2 sequences are SQVTM and ANQGSEA. Here the CDR3 reads CSVGRGADNEKLFF. The CDR3 DNA is TGCAGCGTTGGCAGGGGGGCCGATAATGAAAAACTGTTTTTT.

V and J are TRBV6-5 and TRBJ2-1; 8 bases fit TRBD2. The CDR3 extends over 14 amino acids. Losses at the gene ends were 4 bases for V and 3 bases for J; bases not matched to a gene: 2. CDR1 and CDR2 from the germline V gene are MNHEY and SVGAGI. As DNA, the CDR3 is TGTGCCAGCAGTTGGGGACTAGACTACAATGAGCAGTTCTTC. It translates to CASSWGLDYNEQFF.

The gene calls are TRBV10-2 and TRBJ2-1; 9 bases are a match to TRBD2. Trimming at V came to 4 bases and at J to 8 bases, leaving 12 bases not matched to a gene. The CDR3 totals 16 residues. Germline assignment: CDR1 WSHSY and CDR2 SAAADI. The CDR3 here is CASSVPAGGLTDEQFF. DNA for the CDR3: TGCGCCAGCAGTGTACCAGCGGGAGGTTTAACTGATGAGCAGTTCTTC.

This clone was counted between two and nine times. This chain uses TRBV2 with TRBJ2-7; 7 nucleotides line up with TRBD1. The junction had 10 bases not matched to a gene; V was cut back by 5 bases and J by 0 bases. The CDR3 loop spans 16 amino acids. Per the germline V gene, CDR1 is SNHLY and CDR2 is FYNNEI. This chain's CDR3 is CASSTTGASSSYEQYF. CDR3 bases: TGTGCCAGCAGTACAACAGGGGCCTCTAGCTCCTACGAGCAGTACTTC. The full variable domain, completed using reference TRBV2 and TRBJ2-7, is EPEVTQTPSHQVTQMGQEVILRCVPISNHLYFYWYRQILGQKVEFLVSFYNNEISEKSEIFDDQFSVERPDGSNFTLKIRSTKLEDSAMYFCASSTTGASSSYEQYFGPGTRLTVT.